These 19 T cell receptor beta chains share one sample of origin, sequenced in a study of cytomegalovirus exposure and HLA in healthy donors. Amplification used 60 Vbeta primers and 13 Jbeta primers. Produced via immunoSEQ multiplex PCR; TCRdb's table is partial and in-frame only. The record lists under 40,000 clones, of which the ten most abundant hold approximately 3.6%. The source material was PBMCs. These receptor sequences come from a woman in her forties in good health and CMV-seropositive.

V and J are TRBV6-5 and TRBJ2-7, with D perhaps matching TRBD2 (6 bases). The CDR3 contains 14 residues. Germline CDR1 reads MNHEY; CDR2 reads SVGAGI. The V end was cut by 3 bases, the J end by 2 bases, with 11 bases between. The CDR3 DNA reads as TGTGCCAGCAGTTATATGGAGGGTCCCTACGAGCAGTACTTC. Translating gives CASSYMEGPYEQYF.

The rearrangement uses TRBV2 and TRBJ2-7; 15 bases agree with TRBD2. V lost 4 bases to trimming and J lost 2 bases; unmatched junction nucleotides: 3. Germline V gene data show CDR1 as SNHLY and CDR2 as FYNNEI. The CDR3 is made up of 16 amino acids. CDR3 sequence reads: CASSGTSGRGAYEQYF. The CDR3 DNA is TGTGCCAGCAGTGGGACTAGCGGGAGGGGGGCCTACGAGCAGTACTTC.

The chain joins TRBV4-1 to TRBJ1-1; 7 bases match TRBD1. CDR1 and CDR2 from the germline V gene are MGHRA and YSYEKL. Trimming removed 0 bases from V and 4 bases from J; junction bases left unmatched: 8. CDR3 length: 16 amino acids. The CDR3 reads CASSQEPRQGFTEAFF. In DNA, the CDR3 is TGCGCCAGCAGCCAAGAACCGAGACAGGGATTCACTGAAGCTTTCTTT.

The chain links TRBV5-8 to TRBJ2-7; a weak D match, TRBD1 (5 bases). This CDR3 spans 11 amino acids. The germline V and J ends were trimmed by 3 bases and 5 bases, with 6 bases remaining between them. Germline-derived CDR1 and CDR2 are SGHTS and YDEGEE. CDR3 region: CASSSRDEQYF. CDR3 in DNA: TGTGCCAGCAGCTCCAGGGACGAGCAGTACTTC.

This chain connects TRBV18 to TRBJ2-3; D uncertain. Germline V gene data show CDR1 as KGHSH and CDR2 as LQKENI. Trimming cost V 2 bases and J 4 bases, with 16 bases left between them. This CDR3 has 16 residues. CDR3 sequence (DNA): TGTGCCAGCTCACCAGAACTGACCTTTCGGGCAGATACGCAGTATTTT. The encoded protein is CASSPELTFRADTQYF.

The V call is TRBV6-1, the J call TRBJ1-3, with TRBD1 as a possible D gene (5 bases). The CDR3 contains 14 residues. The V end was cut by 8 bases, the J end by 0 bases, with 11 bases between. CDR1 is MNHNS, CDR2 SASEGT, per germline. The DNA for the CDR3 is TGTGCCAGCGGTAAGGGGATCTCTGGAAACACCATATATTTT. Its protein product is CASGKGISGNTIYF.

V usage is TRBV28 and J usage is TRBJ2-7; TRBD2 matches 9 bases. Germline V gives CDR1 MDHEN, CDR2 SYDVKM. The CDR3 has 15 amino acids. V shed 5 bases, J shed 2 bases, and the junction held 7 bases outside the gene matches. The CDR3 DNA follows: TGTGCCAGCAGTAAGCTAGCGGGAAGCGCCTACGAGCAGTACTTC. This codes for CASSKLAGSAYEQYF.

The V and J genes are TRBV9 and TRBJ1-1; the D is unclear. The germline gives CDR1 SGDLS, CDR2 YYNGEE. This CDR3 region has 14 residues. V was clipped by 4 bases and J by 0 bases, with 10 bases between them. The CDR3 DNA sequence: TGTGCCAGCAGCCGAGGAGGACTGAACACTGAAGCTTTCTTT. Translating gives CASSRGGLNTEAFF.

The CDR3 protein is CSVPGLAGGNEQYF. Here the CDR3 DNA reads TGCAGCGTTCCGGGACTAGCGGGAGGAAACGAGCAGTACTTC. This chain uses TRBV29-1 with TRBJ2-7; 15 bases fit TRBD2. Germline loops: CDR1 SQVTM, CDR2 ANQGSEA. V gave up 5 bases and J gave up 5 bases; unmatched junction bases: 4. The CDR3 extends over 14 amino acids.

The gene calls are TRBV30 and TRBJ1-1, with a tentative D call TRBD1 (6 bases). The CDR3 length is 13 residues. Germline loops: CDR1 GTSNPN, CDR2 SVGIG (reference sequence). Trimming took off 0 bases at V and 6 bases at J, with 11 bases between the two ends. The chain's CDR3 is CAWSVGGAAEAFF. CDR3 DNA sequence: TGTGCCTGGAGTGTTGGGGGGGCCGCTGAAGCTTTCTTT. Supplemented by reference TRBV30 and TRBJ1-1, the full variable domain reads SQTIHQWPATLVQPVGSPLSLECTVEGTSNPNLYWYRQAAGRGLQLLFYSVGIGQISSEVPQNLSASRPQDRQFILSSKKLLLSDSGFYLCAWSVGGAAEAFFGQGTRLTVV.

This rearrangement joins TRBV5-1 to TRBJ2-7; the match to TRBD2 covers 9 bases. The CDR3 totals 15 residues. Germline lookup yields CDR1 SGHRS and CDR2 YFSETQ. V lost 10 bases and J lost 6; bases outside the gene matches: 17. CDR3 amino acids: CAVGWVAGEGSEQYF. Here the CDR3 DNA reads TGCGCCGTGGGGTGGGTAGCGGGAGAAGGAAGCGAGCAGTACTTC.

The chain joins TRBV15 to TRBJ1-2, with 9 bases lining up with TRBD1. V dropped 2 bases and J dropped 6; count of bases not matched to a gene: 4. The CDR3 extends over 14 amino acids. The germline V gene encodes CDR1 LNHNV and CDR2 YYDKDF (reference sequence). The CDR3 DNA reads as TGTGCCACCAGCAGACTACGGACAGGGGATGGCTACACCTTC. Translation gives CATSRLRTGDGYTF.

The chain recombines TRBV6-5 with TRBJ2-3, with TRBD2 matching over 8 bases. Germline trimming cut 6 bases from V and 5 bases from J; bases unmatched to any gene: 7. The V gene's germline CDR1 is MNHEY and CDR2 SVGAGI. The CDR3 contains 14 residues. In nucleotides, the CDR3 is TGTGCCAGCAGGTATAGCGGGATCGGAGATACGCAGTATTTT. Residues: CASRYSGIGDTQYF.

As DNA, the CDR3 is TGTGCCAGCAGTGACCGGCAGGGGAATCAGCCCCAGCATTTT. This gives the protein CASSDRQGNQPQHF. This chain joins TRBV6-1 and TRBJ1-5; possibly TRBD1 for D (6 bases). Trimming shortened V by 3 bases and J by 4 bases, and 10 bases separated the two germline ends. The CDR3 runs 14 residues. In germline, CDR1 is MNHNS, CDR2 SASEGT.

V gene TRBV19 combines with J gene TRBJ2-7, with TRBD1 matching over 8 bases. CDR3 length: 15 amino acids. With V trimmed by 4 bases and J by 0 bases, 5 bases remained unmatched. Germline V gene lookup returns CDR1 LNHDA and CDR2 SQIVND (reference sequence). The CDR3 DNA follows: TGTGCCAGTAGTACGGGACAGGTCGGCTCCTACGAGCAGTACTTC. Residues: CASSTGQVGSYEQYF.

This chain links TRBV28 with TRBJ2-6, with 7 bases identical to TRBD1. After removal of 7 bases from V and 2 bases from J, the junction contained 5 bases not matched to a gene. The CDR3 sequence is 15 residues long. CDR1 and CDR2 from the germline V gene are MDHEN and SYDVKM. CDR3: CASMPGGPGANVLTF. For the CDR3, the DNA is TGTGCCAGCATGCCAGGGGGACCTGGGGCCAACGTCCTGACTTTC.

V gene TRBV27 combines with J gene TRBJ1-1; D remains unclear. The ends were cut back, 2 bases at V and 0 bases at J, with 7 bases in the middle. The germline CDR1 and CDR2 sequences are MNHEY and SMNVEV (reference sequence). This CDR3 comprises 14 residues. CDR3 sequence: CASSLAHMNTEAFF. In nucleotides, the CDR3 is TGTGCCAGCAGTTTAGCACATATGAACACTGAAGCTTTCTTT.

The chain employs TRBV14 and TRBJ1-1; D gene ambiguous. Germline CDR1 SGHDN, CDR2 FVKESK. This CDR3 region has 12 residues. The V and J ends lost 2 bases and 7 bases respectively, with 8 bases between them. The CDR3 DNA is TGTGCCAGCAGCCAACTAGACGGTGAAGCTTTCTTT. Residues: CASSQLDGEAFF.

Here the CDR3 DNA reads TGCAGCGTTCGAACGGTTAGCATGAACACTGAAGCTTTCTTT. Its protein product is CSVRTVSMNTEAFF. The chain links TRBV29-1 to TRBJ1-1, with D hard to call. Germline loops: CDR1 SQVTM, CDR2 ANQGSEA. The CDR3 is 14 residues long. The V end lost 5 bases, the J end lost 0 bases, and 13 bases lay between the germline ends.